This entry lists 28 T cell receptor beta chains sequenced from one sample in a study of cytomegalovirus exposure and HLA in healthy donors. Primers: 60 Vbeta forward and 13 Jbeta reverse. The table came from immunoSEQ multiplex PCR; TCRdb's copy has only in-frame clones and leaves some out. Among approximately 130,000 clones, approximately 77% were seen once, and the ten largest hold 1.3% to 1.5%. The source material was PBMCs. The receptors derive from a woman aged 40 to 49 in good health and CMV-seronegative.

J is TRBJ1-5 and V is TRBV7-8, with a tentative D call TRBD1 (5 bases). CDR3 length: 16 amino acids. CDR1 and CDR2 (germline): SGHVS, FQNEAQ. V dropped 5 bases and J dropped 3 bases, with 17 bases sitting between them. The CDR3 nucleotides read TGTGCCAGCAGCCCTAGCGGGGGGGGGTACAATCAGCCCCAGCATTTT. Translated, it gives CASSPSGGGYNQPQHF.

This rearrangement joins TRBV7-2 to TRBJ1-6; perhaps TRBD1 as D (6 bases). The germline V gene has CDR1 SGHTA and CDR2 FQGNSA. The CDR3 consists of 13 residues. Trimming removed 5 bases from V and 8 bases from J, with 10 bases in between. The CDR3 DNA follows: TGTGCCAGCAGCCTTCGACAGGATTCACCCCTCCACTTT. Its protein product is CASSLRQDSPLHF.

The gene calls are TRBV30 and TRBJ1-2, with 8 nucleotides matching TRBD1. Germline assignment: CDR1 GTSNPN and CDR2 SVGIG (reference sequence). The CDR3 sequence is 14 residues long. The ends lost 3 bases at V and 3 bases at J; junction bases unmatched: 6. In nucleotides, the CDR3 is TGTGCCTGGAGGGGCGGACAGGGCTACTATGGCTACACCTTC. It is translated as CAWRGGQGYYGYTF.

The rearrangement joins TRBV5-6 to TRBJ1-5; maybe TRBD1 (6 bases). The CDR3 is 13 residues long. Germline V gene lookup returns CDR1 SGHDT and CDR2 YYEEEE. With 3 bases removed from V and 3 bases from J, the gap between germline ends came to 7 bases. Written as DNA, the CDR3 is TGTGCCAGCAGCTCGGGACACAATCAGCCCCAGCATTTT. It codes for CASSSGHNQPQHF.

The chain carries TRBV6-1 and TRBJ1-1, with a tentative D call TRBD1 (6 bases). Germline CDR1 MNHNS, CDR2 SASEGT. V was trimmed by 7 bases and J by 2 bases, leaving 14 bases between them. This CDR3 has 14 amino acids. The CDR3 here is CASIERGGNTEAFF. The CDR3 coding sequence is TGTGCCAGCATTGAGAGAGGGGGAAACACTGAAGCTTTCTTT.

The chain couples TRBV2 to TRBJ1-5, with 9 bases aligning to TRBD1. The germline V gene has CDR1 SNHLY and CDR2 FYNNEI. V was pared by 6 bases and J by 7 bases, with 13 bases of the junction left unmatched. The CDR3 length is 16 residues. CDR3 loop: CASRRGTGFVRQPQHF. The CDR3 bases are TGTGCCAGCAGACGAGGGACAGGGTTTGTTCGGCAGCCCCAGCATTTT.

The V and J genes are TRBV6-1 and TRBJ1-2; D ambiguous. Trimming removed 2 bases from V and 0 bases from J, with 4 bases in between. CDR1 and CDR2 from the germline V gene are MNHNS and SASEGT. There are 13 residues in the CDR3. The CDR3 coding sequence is TGTGCCAGCAGTGAACTTGCTAACTATGGCTACACCTTC. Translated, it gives CASSELANYGYTF.

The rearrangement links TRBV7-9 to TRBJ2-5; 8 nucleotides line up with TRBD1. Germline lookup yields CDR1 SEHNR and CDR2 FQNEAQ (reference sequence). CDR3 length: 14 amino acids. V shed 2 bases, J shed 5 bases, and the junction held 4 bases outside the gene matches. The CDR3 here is CASSLPGGIETQYF. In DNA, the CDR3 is TGTGCCAGCAGCTTACCAGGGGGCATTGAGACCCAGTACTTC.

CDR3 residues: CASSLRGLGTEAFF. As DNA, the CDR3 is TGCGCCAGCAGTTTGAGGGGGCTGGGGACTGAAGCTTTCTTT. This chain connects TRBV5-1 to TRBJ1-1, with 7 bases aligning to TRBD1. The germline CDR1 and CDR2 sequences are SGHRS and YFSETQ. CDR3 length equals 14 residues. The trim removed 5 bases at V and 5 bases at J, leaving 9 bases unmatched.

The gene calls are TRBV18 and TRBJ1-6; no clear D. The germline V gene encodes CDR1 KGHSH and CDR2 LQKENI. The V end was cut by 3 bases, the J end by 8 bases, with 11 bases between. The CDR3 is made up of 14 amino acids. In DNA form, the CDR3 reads TGTGCCAGCTCACCGGAGGGTAGCTATTCACCCCTCCACTTT. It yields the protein CASSPEGSYSPLHF.

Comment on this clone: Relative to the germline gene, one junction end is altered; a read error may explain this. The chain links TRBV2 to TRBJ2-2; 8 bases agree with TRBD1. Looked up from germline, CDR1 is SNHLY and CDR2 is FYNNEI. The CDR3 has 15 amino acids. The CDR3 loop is CASSYQGANTGKLFF. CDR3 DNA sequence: TGTGCCAGCAGTTACCAGGGGGCTAACACCGGGAAGCTGTTTTTT.

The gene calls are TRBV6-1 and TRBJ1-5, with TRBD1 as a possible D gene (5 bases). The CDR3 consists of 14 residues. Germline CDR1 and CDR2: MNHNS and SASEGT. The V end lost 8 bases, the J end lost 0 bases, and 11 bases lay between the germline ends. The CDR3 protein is CASFKDSSNQPQHF. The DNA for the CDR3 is TGTGCCAGCTTTAAAGACAGTAGCAATCAGCCCCAGCATTTT.

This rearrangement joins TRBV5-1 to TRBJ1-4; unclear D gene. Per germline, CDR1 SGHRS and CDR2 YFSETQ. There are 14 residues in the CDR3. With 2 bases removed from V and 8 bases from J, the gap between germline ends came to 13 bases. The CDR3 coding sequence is TGCGCCAGCAGCTTAAGGAGTAATGAGGAAAAACTGTTTTTT. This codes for CASSLRSNEEKLFF.

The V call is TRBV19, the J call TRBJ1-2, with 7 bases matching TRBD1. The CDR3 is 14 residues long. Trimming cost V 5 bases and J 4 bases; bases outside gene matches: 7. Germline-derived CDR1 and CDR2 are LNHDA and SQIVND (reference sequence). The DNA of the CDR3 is TGTGCCAGTAGTGCGCGACAGGGAACCTATGGCTACACCTTC. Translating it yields CASSARQGTYGYTF.

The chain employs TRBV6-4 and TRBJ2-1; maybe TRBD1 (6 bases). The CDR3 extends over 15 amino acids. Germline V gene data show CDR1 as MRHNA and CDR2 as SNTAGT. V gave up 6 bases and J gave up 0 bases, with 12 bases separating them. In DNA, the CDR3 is TGTGCCAGCAGGAGAACAGGGAGCTCCTACAATGAGCAGTTCTTC. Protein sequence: CASRRTGSSYNEQFF.

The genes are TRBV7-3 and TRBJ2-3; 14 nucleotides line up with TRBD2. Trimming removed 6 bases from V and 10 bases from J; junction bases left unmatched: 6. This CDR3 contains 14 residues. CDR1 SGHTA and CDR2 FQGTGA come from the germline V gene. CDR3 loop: CASSQTSGGAAQYF. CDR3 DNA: TGTGCCAGCAGTCAGACTAGCGGGGGGGCCGCGCAGTATTTT. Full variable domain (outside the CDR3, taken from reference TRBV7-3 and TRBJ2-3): GAGVSQTPSNKVTEKGKYVELRCDPISGHTALYWYRQSLGQGPEFLIYFQGTGAADDSGLPNDRFFAVRPEGSVSTLKIQRTERGDSAVYLCASSQTSGGAAQYFGPGTRLTVL.

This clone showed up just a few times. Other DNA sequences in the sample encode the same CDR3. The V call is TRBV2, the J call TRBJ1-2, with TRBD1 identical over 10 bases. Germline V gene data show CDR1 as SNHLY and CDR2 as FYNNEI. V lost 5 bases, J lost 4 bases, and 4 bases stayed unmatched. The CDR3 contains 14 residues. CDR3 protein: CASSPDRGLYGYTF. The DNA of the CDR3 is TGTGCCAGCAGTCCCGACAGGGGGCTCTATGGCTACACCTTC. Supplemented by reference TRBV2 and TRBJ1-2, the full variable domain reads EPEVTQTPSHQVTQMGQEVILRCVPISNHLYFYWYRQILGQKVEFLVSFYNNEISEKSEIFDDQFSVERPDGSNFTLKIRSTKLEDSAMYFCASSPDRGLYGYTFGSGTRLTVV.

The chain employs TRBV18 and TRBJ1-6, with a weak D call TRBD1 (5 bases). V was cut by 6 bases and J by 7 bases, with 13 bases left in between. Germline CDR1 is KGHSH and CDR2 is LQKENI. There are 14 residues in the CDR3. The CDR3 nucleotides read TGTGCCAGCTCCCTCGACAGTAAGAATTCACCCCTCCACTTT. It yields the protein CASSLDSKNSPLHF.

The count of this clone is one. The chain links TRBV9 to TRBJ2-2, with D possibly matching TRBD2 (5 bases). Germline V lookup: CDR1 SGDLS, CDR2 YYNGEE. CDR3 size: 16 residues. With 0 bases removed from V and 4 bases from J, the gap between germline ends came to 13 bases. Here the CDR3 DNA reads TGTGCCAGCAGCGTAGACCCCGGGGAGTTCACCGGGGAGCTGTTTTTT. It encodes CASSVDPGEFTGELFF.

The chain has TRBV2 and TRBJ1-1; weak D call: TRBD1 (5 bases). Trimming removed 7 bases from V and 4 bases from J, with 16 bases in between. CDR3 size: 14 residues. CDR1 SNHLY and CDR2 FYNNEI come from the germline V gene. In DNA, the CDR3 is TGTGCCAGCACCCAGGCGGGGCGGGCCACTGAAGCTTTCTTT. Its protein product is CASTQAGRATEAFF.

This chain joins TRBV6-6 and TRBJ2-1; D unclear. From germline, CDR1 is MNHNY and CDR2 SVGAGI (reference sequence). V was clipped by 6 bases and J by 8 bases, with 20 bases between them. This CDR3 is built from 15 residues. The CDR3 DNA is TGTGCCAGCAGGCATGTCAACGGGTTGAGAGATGAGCAGTTCTTC. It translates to CASRHVNGLRDEQFF.

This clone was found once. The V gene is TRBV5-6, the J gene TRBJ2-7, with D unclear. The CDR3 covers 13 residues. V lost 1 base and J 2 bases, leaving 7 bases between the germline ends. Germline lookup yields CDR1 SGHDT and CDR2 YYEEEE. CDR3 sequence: CASSLLTTYEQYF. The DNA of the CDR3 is TGTGCCAGCAGCTTGTTGACAACCTACGAGCAGTACTTC.

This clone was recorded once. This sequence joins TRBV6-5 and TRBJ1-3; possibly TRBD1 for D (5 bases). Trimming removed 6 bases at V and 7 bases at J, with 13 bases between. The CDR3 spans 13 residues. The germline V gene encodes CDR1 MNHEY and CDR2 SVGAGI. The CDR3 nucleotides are TGTGCCAGCAGCCCGACGGGGGGGAACACCATATATTTT. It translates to CASSPTGGNTIYF.

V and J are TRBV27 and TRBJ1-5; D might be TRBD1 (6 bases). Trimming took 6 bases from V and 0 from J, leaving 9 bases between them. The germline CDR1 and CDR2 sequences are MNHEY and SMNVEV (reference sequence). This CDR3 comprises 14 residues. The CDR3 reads CASRQGYSNQPQHF. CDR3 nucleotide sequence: TGTGCCAGCAGACAGGGTTATAGCAATCAGCCCCAGCATTTT.

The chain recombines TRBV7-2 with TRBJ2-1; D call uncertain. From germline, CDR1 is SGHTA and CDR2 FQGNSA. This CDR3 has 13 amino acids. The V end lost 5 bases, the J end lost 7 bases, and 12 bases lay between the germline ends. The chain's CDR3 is CASSPPPRNEQFF. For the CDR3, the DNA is TGTGCCAGCAGCCCACCTCCGCGGAATGAGCAGTTCTTC.

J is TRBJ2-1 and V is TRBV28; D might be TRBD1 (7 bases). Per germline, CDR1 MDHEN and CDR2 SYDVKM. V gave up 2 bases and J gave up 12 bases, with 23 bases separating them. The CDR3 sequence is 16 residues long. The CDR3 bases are TGTGCCAGCAGTTTAAGGGGGGACAGTCTAGGGTTGGGGCAGTTCTTC. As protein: CASSLRGDSLGLGQFF.

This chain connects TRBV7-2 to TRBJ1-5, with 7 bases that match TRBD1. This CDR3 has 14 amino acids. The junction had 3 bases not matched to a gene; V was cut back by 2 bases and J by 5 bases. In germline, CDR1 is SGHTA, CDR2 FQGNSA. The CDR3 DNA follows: TGTGCCAGCAGCTTAATACAGGGGTATCAGCCCCAGCATTTT. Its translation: CASSLIQGYQPQHF.

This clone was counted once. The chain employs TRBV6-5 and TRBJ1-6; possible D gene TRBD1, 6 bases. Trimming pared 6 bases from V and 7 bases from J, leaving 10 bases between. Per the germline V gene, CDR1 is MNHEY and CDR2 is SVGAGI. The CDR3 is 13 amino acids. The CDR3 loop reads CASSRGANSPLHF. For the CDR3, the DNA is TGTGCCAGCAGCCGGGGGGCGAATTCACCCCTCCACTTT.